The 28 T cell receptor beta chains given below trace back to one sample, sequenced in a study of T cell responses to AZD1222 COVID-19 vaccine. Sequencing used immunoSEQ multiplex PCR; TCRdb keeps in-frame clones, though not all of them. This sample carries tens of thousands of clones, roughly 84% of them seen once, and the ten largest clones take about 12%. Sequencing was performed on peripheral blood, taken on day 0 of AZD1222 vaccination. These receptors were collected from an adult in good health.

The V gene is TRBV11-1, the J gene TRBJ2-7; 8 nucleotides line up with TRBD1. Per germline, CDR1 SGHAT and CDR2 FQDESV (reference sequence). CDR3 length: 14 amino acids. V lost 1 base, J lost 5 bases, and 4 bases stayed unmatched. CDR3 sequence reads: CASSLGQGWNEQYF. In nucleotides, the CDR3 is TGTGCCAGCAGCTTAGGACAGGGGTGGAACGAGCAGTACTTC. Full variable domain (outside the CDR3, taken from reference TRBV11-1 and TRBJ2-7): EAEVAQSPRYKITEKSQAVAFWCDPISGHATLYWYRQILGQGPELLVQFQDESVVDDSQLPKDRFSAERLKGVDSTLKIQPAELGDSAMYLCASSLGQGWNEQYFGPGTRLTVT.

Only one count was recorded for this clone. V and J are TRBV5-4 and TRBJ2-3; a possible D gene is TRBD1 (5 bases). This CDR3 is built from 14 residues. Trimming took 1 base from V and 2 from J, leaving 8 bases between them. In germline, CDR1 is SGHNT, CDR2 YYREEE (reference sequence). Here the CDR3 DNA reads TGTGCCAGCAGCTTGCGACAGAACACAGATACGCAGTATTTT. Translation: CASSLRQNTDTQYF.

The gene calls are TRBV7-3 and TRBJ2-5, with 9 bases aligning to TRBD2. Germline values: CDR1 SGHTA, CDR2 FQGTGA. This CDR3 has 16 residues. J gave up 2 bases and V 2 bases, and 6 bases lay outside the gene matches. CDR3 amino acids: CASSLSASGAQETQYF. CDR3 nucleotides: TGTGCCAGCAGCTTATCGGCTAGCGGGGCTCAAGAGACCCAGTACTTC.

The V call is TRBV5-1, the J call TRBJ1-1; D gene ambiguous. Germline V gene data show CDR1 as SGHRS and CDR2 as YFSETQ. V lost 3 bases and J lost 0, with 12 bases in between. The CDR3 covers 15 residues. The CDR3 DNA follows: TGCGCCAGCAGCTCCTACCTTTTATTGAACACTGAAGCTTTCTTT. Its translation: CASSSYLLLNTEAFF.

In the case of this clone: This specimen includes other DNA sequences encoding the same CDR3. This chain connects TRBV4-3 to TRBJ2-1; D not resolved. V dropped 4 bases and J dropped 7 bases, with 8 bases sitting between them. Germline CDR1 is LGHNA and CDR2 is YSLEER. CDR3 length: 12 amino acids. CDR3 in amino acids: CASSPAGNEQFF. For the CDR3, the DNA is TGCGCCAGCAGCCCCGCCGGGAATGAGCAGTTCTTC.

This clone showed up just once. The V and J genes are TRBV18 and TRBJ1-2, with 9 bases fitting TRBD1. The CDR3 is 16 amino acids. The germline V gene encodes CDR1 KGHSH and CDR2 LQKENI. V lost 1 base and J lost 7; bases outside the gene matches: 10. CDR3 amino acids: CASSPQDVGTGSGYTF. Here the CDR3 DNA reads TGTGCCAGCTCACCACAGGATGTGGGGACAGGGAGTGGCTACACCTTC.

V usage is TRBV6-1 and J usage is TRBJ2-3; D ambiguous. Trimming removed 1 base from V and 7 bases from J, with 3 bases in between. Germline CDR1 MNHNS, CDR2 SASEGT. The CDR3 totals 11 residues. The CDR3 DNA follows: TGTGCCAGCAGTGAAGGGTATACGCAGTATTTT. It codes for CASSEGYTQYF.

The chain couples TRBV15 to TRBJ1-2, with a possible D match to TRBD1 (6 bases). CDR3 size: 13 residues. V was cut by 5 bases and J by 2 bases, with 9 bases left in between. Germline CDR1 reads LNHNV; CDR2 reads YYDKDF (reference sequence). The chain's CDR3 is CATSFDRNYGYTF. The CDR3 coding sequence is TGTGCCACCAGCTTTGACAGGAACTATGGCTACACCTTC.

V is TRBV10-3 and J is TRBJ2-1; weak D call: TRBD2 (6 bases). Trimming left V 2 bases short and J 6 bases short, with 8 bases between. Germline CDR1 is ENHRY and CDR2 is SYGVKD. The CDR3 is 13 residues long. CDR3 in amino acids: CAISEGTVNEQFF. The DNA for the CDR3 is TGTGCCATCAGTGAGGGGACTGTCAATGAGCAGTTCTTC.

This sequence joins TRBV5-1 and TRBJ2-6; 8 nucleotides agree with TRBD1. The junction had 9 bases not matched to a gene; V was cut back by 4 bases and J by 0 bases. The CDR3 sequence is 18 residues long. Germline V gene lookup returns CDR1 SGHRS and CDR2 YFSETQ. As DNA, the CDR3 is TGCGCCAGCAGCCCGCTGACAGGGGTGTCCTCTGGGGCCAACGTCCTGACTTTC. This codes for CASSPLTGVSSGANVLTF.

This clone was recorded only once. CDR3 sequence: CASSLTGIMLEAFF. CDR3 nucleotides: TGTGCCAGCAGCTTGACAGGGATCATGCTTGAAGCTTTCTTT. The chain combines TRBV3-1 (or the pseudogene TRBV3-2) with TRBJ1-1; 7 nucleotides align to TRBD1. CDR1 and CDR2 from the germline V gene are LGHDT and YNNKEL (reference sequence). This CDR3 contains 14 residues. J lost 7 bases, V lost 5 bases, and 10 bases had no gene match.

The chain recombines TRBV6-5 with TRBJ1-5, with D unclear. CDR1 and CDR2 from the germline V gene are MNHEY and SVGAGI. The germline V and J ends were trimmed by 5 bases and 0 bases, with 5 bases remaining between them. CDR3 length: 13 amino acids. The CDR3 coding sequence is TGTGCCAGCAGTAGAAATAGCAATCAGCCCCAGCATTTT. Translation: CASSRNSNQPQHF.

This clone was recorded a few times. The chain couples TRBV7-2 to TRBJ1-2; no clear D gene. The CDR3 loop spans 12 amino acids. Germline V gene lookup returns CDR1 SGHTA and CDR2 FQGNSA. V lost 5 bases to trimming and J lost 8 bases, with 12 bases between them. This chain's CDR3 is CASSPALEGYTF. DNA for the CDR3: TGTGCCAGCAGCCCCGCCCTGGAAGGCTACACCTTC.

This clone was detected only once. CDR3 bases: TGTGCCATCAGTGACGGGGTTGGCATGAACACTGAAGCTTTCTTT. Translating gives CAISDGVGMNTEAFF. The chain employs TRBV10-3 and TRBJ1-1; D not resolved. Germline CDR1 and CDR2: ENHRY and SYGVKD. The CDR3 loop spans 15 amino acids. The V gene lost 3 bases and the J gene lost 0 bases, with 11 bases spanning the gap.

The CDR3 sequence is CASSLADLNTEAFF. The CDR3 DNA is TGCGCCAGCAGCTTGGCGGATTTGAACACTGAAGCTTTCTTT. This rearrangement joins TRBV5-1 to TRBJ1-1; D not certain. The CDR3 consists of 14 residues. The V and J ends lost 0 bases and 0 bases respectively, with 6 bases between them. From germline, CDR1 is SGHRS and CDR2 YFSETQ. Together with reference TRBV5-1 and TRBJ1-1, the CDR3 gives the full variable domain: KAGVTQTPRYLIKTRGQQVTLSCSPISGHRSVSWYQQTPGQGLQFLFEYFSETQRNKGNFPGRFSGRQFSNSRSEMNVSTLELGDSALYLCASSLADLNTEAFFGQGTRLTVV.

By frequency in the sample, this clone is medium-sized. This chain uses TRBV7-2 with TRBJ2-1, with TRBD2 matching over 8 bases. V shed 5 bases and J 8 bases; nucleotides not matched to a gene: 11. Per the germline V gene, CDR1 is SGHTA and CDR2 is FQGNSA. The CDR3 is 15 amino acids. The CDR3 loop reads CASSPQAGVLYEQFF. The DNA for the CDR3 is TGTGCCAGCAGCCCCCAAGCGGGGGTCCTATATGAGCAGTTCTTC.

V gene TRBV9 combines with J gene TRBJ1-6; TRBD1 matches 9 bases. Germline trimming cut 4 bases from V and 9 bases from J; bases unmatched to any gene: 14. The CDR3 sequence is 17 residues long. CDR1 and CDR2 (germline): SGDLS, YYNGEE. The CDR3 sequence: CASSPQLGQGKSSPLHF. The CDR3 DNA reads as TGTGCCAGCAGCCCACAGCTTGGACAGGGGAAGAGTTCACCCCTCCACTTT.

The V and J genes are TRBV11-2 and TRBJ1-2; TRBD1 might be the D (6 bases). CDR1 and CDR2 (germline): SGHAT, FQNNGV. V was clipped by 1 base and J by 3 bases, with 15 bases between them. The CDR3 consists of 16 residues. The CDR3, as DNA: TGTGCCAGCAGCTTAGCTGGGGGGGGGCACTACTATGGCTACACCTTC. Translated: CASSLAGGGHYYGYTF.

The chain links TRBV4-1 to TRBJ2-5, with TRBD1 as a possible D gene (6 bases). V was trimmed by 0 bases and J by 3 bases, leaving 8 bases between them. The CDR3 has 14 residues. The germline CDR1 and CDR2 sequences are MGHRA and YSYEKL. As DNA, the CDR3 is TGCGCCAGCAGCCAAGAGGGGGCGGAAGAGACCCAGTACTTC. Translating gives CASSQEGAEETQYF.

The V call is TRBV4-1, the J call TRBJ2-7; 8 bases match TRBD2. Germline V gene lookup returns CDR1 MGHRA and CDR2 YSYEKL. The CDR3 consists of 17 residues. V shed 0 bases and J 5 bases; nucleotides not matched to a gene: 12. The CDR3: CASSQDRGGLTVDEQYF. CDR3 sequence (DNA): TGCGCCAGCAGCCAAGATCGGGGGGGTCTTACCGTCGACGAGCAGTACTTC.

This chain links TRBV6-1 with TRBJ2-7; a possible D gene is TRBD1 (6 bases). Germline CDR1 MNHNS, CDR2 SASEGT. V was shortened by 6 bases and J by 4 bases, with 13 bases between the two germline ends. The CDR3 is made up of 13 amino acids. DNA of the CDR3: TGTGCCAGCAGCGCCGGACAGACGTACGAGCAGTACTTC. This translates into CASSAGQTYEQYF.

The chain combines TRBV28 with TRBJ2-7; 9 nucleotides agree with TRBD1. V lost 7 bases and J lost 1; bases outside the gene matches: 2. The CDR3 length is 13 residues. The V gene's germline CDR1 is MDHEN and CDR2 SYDVKM. In DNA form, the CDR3 reads TGTGCCAGCACTGGGACAGGGTCCTACGAGCAGTACTTC. It is translated as CASTGTGSYEQYF.

The V call is TRBV28, the J call TRBJ2-1, with 10 nucleotides matching TRBD1. After removal of 6 bases from V and 10 bases from J, the junction contained 12 bases not matched to a gene. Germline CDR1 is MDHEN and CDR2 is SYDVKM. The CDR3 spans 15 residues. CDR3 sequence: CASSPSGQGSGEQFF. The CDR3 DNA reads as TGTGCCAGCAGCCCCTCGGGACAGGGGTCGGGGGAGCAGTTCTTC.

The chain has TRBV2 and TRBJ2-3, with D unclear. Trimming pared 7 bases from V and 0 bases from J, leaving 11 bases between. The CDR3 has 14 amino acids. CDR1 and CDR2 (germline): SNHLY, FYNNEI. The CDR3 spells CASTSLASTDTQYF. CDR3 in DNA: TGTGCCAGCACGAGTCTGGCTAGCACAGATACGCAGTATTTT.

This rearrangement joins TRBV11-2 to TRBJ1-2; possible D gene TRBD1, 6 bases. CDR1 and CDR2 (germline): SGHAT, FQNNGV. V was trimmed by 1 base and J by 0 bases, leaving 15 bases between them. This CDR3 region has 17 residues. The CDR3 region is CASSLGEGGPANYGYTF. The CDR3 DNA is TGTGCCAGCAGCTTAGGGGAGGGGGGCCCTGCTAACTATGGCTACACCTTC.

The chain joins TRBV23-1 to TRBJ2-7; D may be TRBD1 (6 bases). TRBV23-1 belongs to the ORF category, with a function that is uncertain. The CDR3 spans 15 residues. V was cut by 7 bases and J by 1 base, with 17 bases left in between. The DNA for the CDR3 is TGCGCCAGCACCTACACAGGGAGTTGGTCCTACGAGCAGTACTTC. This gives the protein CASTYTGSWSYEQYF.

The chain is built from TRBV15 and TRBJ2-1, with 7 nucleotides matching TRBD2. The trim removed 3 bases at V and 10 bases at J, leaving 0 bases unmatched. The CDR3 sequence is 11 residues long. In germline, CDR1 is LNHNV, CDR2 YYDKDF (reference sequence). Here the CDR3 DNA reads TGTGCCACCAGCAGGCGGGGGGAGCAGTTCTTC. This gives the protein CATSRRGEQFF.

The V gene is TRBV3-1 (or the pseudogene TRBV3-2), the J gene TRBJ1-2; TRBD1 matches 7 bases. V was pared by 1 base and J by 3 bases, with 2 bases of the junction left unmatched. CDR3 size: 14 residues. Per germline, CDR1 LGHDT and CDR2 YNNKEL (reference sequence). The CDR3 is CASSQGRGDYGYTF. CDR3 DNA: TGTGCCAGCAGCCAAGGCAGGGGGGACTATGGCTACACCTTC.